Listed below are T cell receptor beta chains from one sample, sequenced in a study of PD-L1 blockade in urothelial cancer. This table comes from immunoSEQ multiplex PCR, and its TCRdb copy is limited to in-frame clones, with some not included. The table lists 30,000 to 40,000 clones, about a third of them singletons. The sample consisted of tumor tissue, taken before atezolizumab (anti-PD-L1) treatment. Receptors were obtained from a man in his 60s with urothelial cancer. CDR3s include the opening cysteine and the closing phenylalanine or tryptophan. Fields, in order: J gene, V gene, clone size, D gene, CDR3 protein, CDR3 DNA. D genes are given only for firm matches. Clone size appears in some rows only: once, few, many, or a class for an expanded clone.

j_gene: TRBJ2-1; v_gene: TRBV5-1; abundance: NA; d_gene: NA; CDR3aa: CASSLDPSPYNEQFF; CDR3nt: TGCGCCAGCAGCTTGGACCCGTCGCCCTACAATGAGCAGTTCTTC
j_gene: TRBJ1-5; v_gene: TRBV6-4; abundance: NA; d_gene: NA; CDR3aa: CASSPTGIYSNQPQHF; CDR3nt: TGTGCCAGCAGCCCCACAGGGATATATAGCAATCAGCCCCAGCATTTT
j_gene: TRBJ1-1; v_gene: TRBV11-3; abundance: few; d_gene: TRBD1; CDR3aa: CASSSTGLRTEAFF; CDR3nt: TGTGCCAGCAGCTCGACAGGGTTAAGGACTGAAGCTTTCTTT
j_gene: TRBJ1-5; v_gene: TRBV30; abundance: NA; d_gene: NA; CDR3aa: CAWGTGYNQPQHF; CDR3nt: TGTGCCTGGGGAACAGGTTACAATCAGCCCCAGCATTTT
j_gene: TRBJ1-2; v_gene: TRBV11-3; abundance: many; d_gene: NA; CDR3aa: CASSLLAERSGQNGYTF; CDR3nt: TGTGCCAGCAGCTTGTTGGCAGAACGGAGCGGACAGAATGGCTACACCTTC
j_gene: TRBJ2-1; v_gene: TRBV9; abundance: few; d_gene: TRBD2; CDR3aa: CASSELTSGSNEQFF; CDR3nt: TGTGCCAGCAGTGAGCTTACTAGCGGGAGTAATGAGCAGTTCTTC
j_gene: TRBJ1-5; v_gene: TRBV29-1; abundance: NA; d_gene: NA; CDR3aa: CSVLREGDNQPQHF; CDR3nt: TGCAGCGTTTTGAGGGAGGGCGACAATCAGCCCCAGCATTTT
j_gene: TRBJ1-6; v_gene: TRBV30; abundance: NA; d_gene: NA; CDR3aa: CAWNAGVNSPLHF; CDR3nt: TGTGCCTGGAATGCAGGGGTGAATTCACCCCTCCACTTT
j_gene: TRBJ2-2; v_gene: TRBV5-1; abundance: NA; d_gene: TRBD1; CDR3aa: CASTLDREYAGELFF; CDR3nt: TGCGCCAGCACTTTGGACAGGGAATACGCCGGGGAGCTGTTTTTT
j_gene: TRBJ1-4; v_gene: TRBV11-3; abundance: NA; d_gene: TRBD1; CDR3aa: CASSSRRDRGYGKLFF; CDR3nt: TGTGCCAGCAGCTCTCGCCGGGACAGGGGTTATGGAAAATTGTTTTTT
j_gene: TRBJ1-2; v_gene: TRBV30; abundance: NA; d_gene: NA; CDR3aa: CAWSKGDTYYGYTF; CDR3nt: TGTGCCTGGAGTAAAGGGGACACCTACTATGGCTACACCTTC
j_gene: TRBJ2-1; v_gene: TRBV6-8; abundance: few; d_gene: TRBD2; CDR3aa: CASSEGLAGANEQFF; CDR3nt: TGTGCCAGCAGTGAGGGACTAGCGGGGGCCAATGAGCAGTTCTTC
j_gene: TRBJ2-6; v_gene: TRBV6-8; abundance: many; d_gene: NA; CDR3aa: CASSPERGNVLTF; CDR3nt: TGTGCCAGCAGTCCCGAGCGCGGCAACGTCCTGACTTTC
j_gene: TRBJ2-7; v_gene: TRBV6-8; abundance: NA; d_gene: TRBD2; CDR3aa: CASSYRRGGTYEQYF; CDR3nt: TGTGCCAGCAGTTACCGGCGGGGGGGAACCTACGAGCAGTACTTC
j_gene: TRBJ1-3; v_gene: TRBV11-3; abundance: NA; d_gene: NA; CDR3aa: CASSSSRGGNTIYF; CDR3nt: TGTGCCAGCAGCTCTTCGAGGGGTGGAAACACCATATATTTT
j_gene: TRBJ2-2; v_gene: TRBV7-4; abundance: few; d_gene: NA; CDR3aa: CASSAYTNTGELFF; CDR3nt: TGTGCCAGCAGCGCCTATACGAACACCGGGGAGCTGTTTTTT
j_gene: TRBJ1-1; v_gene: TRBV9; abundance: many; d_gene: TRBD1; CDR3aa: CASSWTGTGRAFF; CDR3nt: TGTGCCAGCAGTTGGACAGGGACGGGGAGAGCTTTCTTT
j_gene: TRBJ1-6; v_gene: TRBV5-1; abundance: NA; d_gene: TRBD1; CDR3aa: CASQTGRQGFNNSPLHF; CDR3nt: TGCGCCAGCCAAACAGGCCGACAGGGGTTCAATAATTCACCCCTCCACTTT
j_gene: TRBJ1-2; v_gene: TRBV28; abundance: few; d_gene: NA; CDR3aa: CASSPPGAEANYGYTF; CDR3nt: TGTGCCAGCAGTCCACCGGGAGCTGAAGCTAACTATGGCTACACCTTC
j_gene: TRBJ2-1; v_gene: TRBV12-1; abundance: NA; d_gene: NA; CDR3aa: CASSLAPGTSFEQFF; CDR3nt: TGTGCCAGCAGCTTGGCTCCGGGGACTAGCTTCGAGCAGTTCTTC
j_gene: TRBJ1-4; v_gene: TRBV18; abundance: few; d_gene: NA; CDR3aa: CASSLEISTNEKLFF; CDR3nt: TGTGCCAGCTCACTAGAGATCTCAACTAATGAAAAACTGTTTTTT
j_gene: TRBJ1-2; v_gene: TRBV6-8; abundance: NA; d_gene: NA; CDR3aa: CASSYRGTNYGYTF; CDR3nt: TGTGCCAGCAGTTATCGCGGGACCAACTATGGCTACACCTTC
j_gene: TRBJ1-1; v_gene: TRBV29-1; abundance: NA; d_gene: NA; CDR3aa: CSVDVGTGTEAFF; CDR3nt: TGCAGCGTTGACGTGGGTACCGGTACTGAAGCTTTCTTT
j_gene: TRBJ2-5; v_gene: TRBV9; abundance: many; d_gene: TRBD2; CDR3aa: CASSATSGANQETQYF; CDR3nt: TGTGCCAGCAGCGCCACTAGCGGGGCGAACCAAGAGACCCAGTACTTC
j_gene: TRBJ2-7; v_gene: TRBV5-1; abundance: NA; d_gene: TRBD1; CDR3aa: CASSLVSGTAEQYF; CDR3nt: TGCGCCAGCAGCTTAGTCTCCGGGACAGCAGAGCAGTACTTC
j_gene: TRBJ2-2; v_gene: TRBV11-3; abundance: few; d_gene: TRBD2; CDR3aa: CASSRQSGVDGHGELFF; CDR3nt: TGTGCCAGCAGCCGACAAAGCGGGGTGGATGGGCACGGGGAGCTGTTTTTT
j_gene: TRBJ2-7; v_gene: TRBV28; abundance: NA; d_gene: NA; CDR3aa: CASSPRTRLTGIGYEQYF; CDR3nt: TGTGCCAGCAGTCCGCGGACACGTCTTACGGGTATAGGCTACGAGCAGTACTTC
j_gene: TRBJ1-1; v_gene: TRBV10-1; abundance: NA; d_gene: NA; CDR3aa: CASSPVPVGAFF; CDR3nt: TGCGCCAGCAGCCCCGTTCCAGTGGGGGCTTTCTTT
j_gene: TRBJ2-2; v_gene: TRBV19; abundance: NA; d_gene: NA; CDR3aa: CASSIWRASDTGELFF; CDR3nt: TGTGCCAGTAGTATCTGGCGGGCTAGCGACACCGGGGAGCTGTTTTTT
j_gene: TRBJ2-7; v_gene: TRBV12-5; abundance: NA; d_gene: NA; CDR3aa: CASRRGNYEQYF; CDR3nt: TGTGCCAGTAGGAGGGGGAACTACGAGCAGTACTTC
j_gene: TRBJ1-2; v_gene: TRBV10-2; abundance: few; d_gene: TRBD1; CDR3aa: CASSERQGNYGYTF; CDR3nt: TGCGCCAGCAGTGAGAGACAGGGGAACTATGGCTACACCTTC
j_gene: TRBJ1-4; v_gene: TRBV18; abundance: NA; d_gene: NA; CDR3aa: CASSPITPTNEKLFF; CDR3nt: TGTGCCAGCTCACCAATCACCCCCACTAATGAAAAACTGTTTTTT
j_gene: TRBJ2-2; v_gene: TRBV28; abundance: NA; d_gene: TRBD2; CDR3aa: CASNPGGRPGTGELFF; CDR3nt: TGTGCCAGCAACCCGGGAGGGCGCCCGGGCACCGGGGAGCTGTTTTTT
j_gene: TRBJ2-1; v_gene: TRBV30; abundance: few; d_gene: NA; CDR3aa: CAWSMELSGNEQFF; CDR3nt: TGTGCCTGGAGCATGGAACTAAGCGGCAATGAGCAGTTCTTC
j_gene: TRBJ2-4; v_gene: TRBV6-8; abundance: few; d_gene: TRBD1; CDR3aa: CASSRQGNIQYF; CDR3nt: TGTGCCAGCAGCCGACAGGGAAACATTCAGTACTTC
j_gene: TRBJ1-5; v_gene: TRBV28; abundance: NA; d_gene: NA; CDR3aa: CASSLDLGSNNQPQHF; CDR3nt: TGTGCCAGCAGTTTAGATTTAGGGTCTAATAATCAGCCCCAGCATTTT
j_gene: TRBJ1-1; v_gene: TRBV27; abundance: NA; d_gene: NA; CDR3aa: CASSFGSVNTEAFF; CDR3nt: TGTGCCAGCAGTTTTGGGTCAGTCAACACTGAAGCTTTCTTT
j_gene: TRBJ2-5; v_gene: TRBV19; abundance: NA; d_gene: NA; CDR3aa: CASSIGGVGETQYF; CDR3nt: TGTGCCAGTAGTATAGGAGGAGTCGGGGAGACCCAGTACTTC
j_gene: TRBJ2-7; v_gene: TRBV7-6; abundance: few; d_gene: NA; CDR3aa: CASSLQAARSYEQYF; CDR3nt: TGTGCCAGCAGCTTACAGGCTGCGCGCTCCTACGAGCAGTACTTC
j_gene: TRBJ2-7; v_gene: TRBV6-8; abundance: NA; d_gene: TRBD2; CDR3aa: CAISGTPDGEQYF; CDR3nt: TGTGCCATCAGCGGGACCCCGGATGGCGAGCAGTACTTC
j_gene: TRBJ2-2; v_gene: TRBV19; abundance: NA; d_gene: NA; CDR3aa: CVSRGVQYTGELFF; CDR3nt: TGTGTCAGTAGAGGGGTGCAGTACACCGGGGAGCTGTTTTTT
j_gene: TRBJ1-2; v_gene: TRBV2; abundance: many; d_gene: NA; CDR3aa: CASSEGGRGNLYGYTF; CDR3nt: TGTGCCAGCAGTGAAGGGGGTCGGGGGAACCTATATGGCTACACCTTC
j_gene: TRBJ1-2; v_gene: TRBV30; abundance: NA; d_gene: NA; CDR3aa: CAWSVGGWGIGYTF; CDR3nt: TGTGCCTGGAGTGTAGGGGGTTGGGGGATTGGCTACACCTTC
j_gene: TRBJ2-2; v_gene: TRBV5-1; abundance: NA; d_gene: TRBD2; CDR3aa: CASSPRLAGGTTGKLFF; CDR3nt: TGCGCCAGCAGCCCCCGACTAGCGGGGGGTACCACCGGGAAGCTGTTTTTT
j_gene: TRBJ1-2; v_gene: TRBV6-8; abundance: few; d_gene: TRBD1; CDR3aa: CASSSPPGTGVFYGYTF; CDR3nt: TGTGCCAGCAGTTCCCCCCCCGGGACAGGGGTTTTCTATGGCTACACCTTC
j_gene: TRBJ2-3; v_gene: TRBV29-1; abundance: medium-sized; d_gene: NA; CDR3aa: CSVGGQGLTDTQYF; CDR3nt: TGCAGCGTTGGAGGTCAGGGGCTGACAGATACGCAGTATTTT
j_gene: TRBJ2-3; v_gene: TRBV5-1; abundance: NA; d_gene: TRBD1; CDR3aa: CASSWTGGYADTQYF; CDR3nt: TGCGCCAGCAGCTGGACAGGAGGCTACGCAGATACGCAGTATTTT
j_gene: TRBJ1-5; v_gene: TRBV30; abundance: NA; d_gene: NA; CDR3aa: CAWSEGQGGANF; CDR3nt: TGTGCCTGGAGTGAGGGTCAGGGTGGGGCGAATTTT
j_gene: TRBJ1-2; v_gene: TRBV6-8; abundance: NA; d_gene: NA; CDR3aa: CASTHLESYGYTF; CDR3nt: TGTGCCAGCACGCATCTAGAGAGCTATGGCTACACCTTC
j_gene: TRBJ1-4; v_gene: TRBV11-3; abundance: NA; d_gene: NA; CDR3aa: CASSLTGKANEKLFF; CDR3nt: TGTGCCAGCAGCTTGACCGGGAAGGCTAATGAAAAACTGTTTTTT
j_gene: TRBJ1-3; v_gene: TRBV1; abundance: NA; d_gene: NA; CDR3aa: CASSQGPTGHSGNTIYF; CDR3nt: TGCGCCAGCAGCCAAGGCCCGACAGGGCACTCTGGAAACACCATATATTTT
j_gene: TRBJ2-6; v_gene: TRBV19; abundance: NA; d_gene: NA; CDR3aa: CASSISGTNVLTF; CDR3nt: TGTGCCAGTAGTATTTCTGGGACCAACGTCCTGACTTTC
j_gene: TRBJ2-2; v_gene: TRBV14; abundance: NA; d_gene: NA; CDR3aa: CASSPNTNTGELFF; CDR3nt: TGTGCCAGCAGCCCCAACACAAACACCGGGGAGCTGTTTTTT
j_gene: TRBJ1-4; v_gene: TRBV2; abundance: few; d_gene: TRBD1; CDR3aa: CASKGGDRVNEKLFF; CDR3nt: TGTGCCAGCAAGGGGGGGGACAGAGTTAATGAAAAACTGTTTTTT
j_gene: TRBJ2-3; v_gene: TRBV25-1; abundance: NA; d_gene: TRBD2; CDR3aa: CASSELPRGSGATDTQYF; CDR3nt: TGTGCCAGCAGTGAGCTCCCTAGGGGCAGCGGGGCAACAGATACGCAGTATTTT
j_gene: TRBJ2-3; v_gene: TRBV6-8; abundance: few; d_gene: NA; CDR3aa: CASSYSKGTDTQYF; CDR3nt: TGTGCCAGCAGTTACTCGAAGGGGACAGATACGCAGTATTTT
j_gene: TRBJ2-7; v_gene: TRBV6-8; abundance: NA; d_gene: NA; CDR3aa: CASSEQGYEQYF; CDR3nt: TGTGCCAGCAGTGAGCAGGGGTACGAGCAGTACTTC
j_gene: TRBJ2-1; v_gene: TRBV14; abundance: once; d_gene: TRBD1; CDR3aa: CASRQTGLYNEQFF; CDR3nt: TGTGCCAGCAGGCAGACAGGGCTTTACAATGAGCAGTTCTTC